This T cell receptor (beta chain) was sequenced during a study of T cell responses to AZD1222 COVID-19 vaccine. Overall study findings and caveats: Repertoire samples came only from after the peak T cell response. Following two doses of AZD1222, Spike-specific TCR breadth and depth rose. Vaccine-associated CD4 TCRs ranged over spike, dominating at 160-218 and 743-854. Possibly, clonal diversity was underestimated; donors were largely white British and included more females.

Details on this clone: Antigen unknown.

The protocol was immunoSEQ multiplex PCR, while the TCRdb copy is restricted to in-frame clones and leaves out a portion. This table holds 150,000 to 200,000 clones, 90% to 95% found once. The clonotype was recovered from an adult who received the AZD1222 COVID-19 vaccine. The starting material was peripheral blood, obtained 28 days after the second AZD1222 dose.

CDR3 bases: TGTGCCAGCAGTCCCACTAGCTACGAGCAGTACTTC. This sequence encodes CASSPTSYEQYF. This chain links TRBV28 with TRBJ2-7, with D maybe TRBD2 (5 bases). Germline CDR1 is MDHEN and CDR2 is SYDVKM. CDR3 length: 12 residues. V was trimmed by 5 bases and J by 3 bases, leaving 8 bases between them.